There are a few counts of the clone carrying this T cell receptor beta chain. What it binds is unknown. No progression to ophthalmopathy during 18 months of follow-up defined stable disease. Diagnoses rested on clinical symptoms, serum thyroxine and TRAb, thyroid ultrasound and orbital computed tomography. It was RNA transcripts that yielded the amplified TCR beta CDR3 regions. The HTBI primer set was used in a first-round RT-PCR of the TCR CDR3. MiXCR, run by TCRdb on the multiplex PCR reads, gives a single entry per CDR3 protein. The sample has 450,000 to 600,000 distinct CDR3 sequences, 14% seen once. The data were obtained in a study of T cells in Graves' hyperthyroidism and ophthalmopathy. V was shortened by 0 bases and J by 0 bases, with 12 bases between the two germline ends. In germline, CDR1 is PRHDT, CDR2 FYEKMQ (reference sequence). This CDR3 has 17 residues. Study-wide points: Ophthalmopathy was told apart from stable hyperthyroidism by a 13 V-J model. Blood also showed most of the thyroid clonotypes that were expanded above 0.001.

Material: blood. V and J are TRBV13 and TRBJ1-3; D remains ambiguous. This TCR derives from a woman in her forties with Graves' hyperthyroidism. The chain's CDR3 is CASSLGLSHNSGNTIYF. In DNA, the CDR3 is TGTGCCAGCAGCTTAGGTCTGAGCCATAACTCTGGAAACACCATATATTTT. Combining the CDR3 with reference TRBV13 and TRBJ1-3 gives the whole variable domain AAGVIQSPRHLIKEKRETATLKCYPIPRHDTVYWYQQGPGQDPQFLISFYEKMQSDKGSIPDRFSAQQFSDYHSELNMSSLELGDSALYFCASSLGLSHNSGNTIYFGEGSWLTVV.